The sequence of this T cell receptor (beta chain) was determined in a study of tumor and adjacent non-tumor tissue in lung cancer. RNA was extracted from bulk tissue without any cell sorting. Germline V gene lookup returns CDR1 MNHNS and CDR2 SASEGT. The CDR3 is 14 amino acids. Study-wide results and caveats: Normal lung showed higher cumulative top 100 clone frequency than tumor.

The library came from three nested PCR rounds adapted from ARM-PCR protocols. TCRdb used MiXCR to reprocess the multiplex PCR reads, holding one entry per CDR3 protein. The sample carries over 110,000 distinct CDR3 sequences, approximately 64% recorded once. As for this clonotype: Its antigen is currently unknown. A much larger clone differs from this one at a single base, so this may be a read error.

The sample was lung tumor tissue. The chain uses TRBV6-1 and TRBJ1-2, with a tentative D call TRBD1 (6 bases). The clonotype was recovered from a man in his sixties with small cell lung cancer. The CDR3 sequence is CASSEQGSNYDYTF. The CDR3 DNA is TGTGCCAGCAGTGAACAGGGGTCTAACTATGACTACACCTTC.